This T cell receptor (beta chain) emerged from a study of blood T cell repertoires in COVID-19. Study in general: Acute-phase and convalescent COVID-19 samples originated in the United States, Italy and Spain. From T cells, B-cell-depleted T cells, or PBMCs came the material, which was cDNA or gDNA.

Original analysis: Estimates of nucleated cell counts were drawn from the amplification of reference gene primers. The repertoire was sequenced with immunoSEQ multiplex PCR; TCRdb's copy has only in-frame clones and lacks some. Clone size and the V and J calls come from that table; the DNA yielded D and trimming. The sample has about 140,000 clones, about four fifths seen once. V lost 4 bases and J lost 0; bases outside the gene matches: 7. CDR3 length: 16 residues. Germline CDR1 SGHRS, CDR2 YFSETQ. The TCR sequence derives from a human donor in a cohort sampled during active COVID-19. The sample comprised peripheral blood. The chain uses TRBV5-1 and TRBJ2-3, with TRBD1 identical over 8 bases. DNA of the CDR3: TGCGCCAGCAGCGATAACCCAGGGGGCAGCACAGATACGCAGTATTTT. Translation gives CASSDNPGGSTDTQYF.